This T cell receptor (beta chain) was recovered during a study of molecular identifiers for immune sequencing clone quantification (dated by TCRdb to 2017 to 2018). In the study overall: For a replicate experiment, RNA from around 20,000 or 99,000 naive CD8 T cells was divided into five aliquots, of which four were sequenced. The study was a methods study using CD8 T cells to benchmark molecular-identifier clustering-based TCR repertoire sequencing (MIDCIRS) and TCR RNA copy counting.

As for this clonotype: Its antigen is not yet known. At one end the junction does not follow the germline gene, possibly because of a read error.

Naive CD8 T cell libraries were made from roughly 20,000 to 1,000,000 sorted cells using 10%, 30% or 50% of purified RNA. Naive CD8 T cells, defined as CD8+CD4-CCR7+CD45RA+, were FACS-sorted into RLT Plus buffer on a BD FACSAria II. To test detection sensitivity, Jurkat RNA equal to under 13 TCR copies was added to samples of roughly 19,000-1,100,000 naive CD8 T cells. CD8 T cells were enriched using RosetteSep CD8+ T Cell Enrichment Cocktail and Ficoll-Paque, and the enriched cells then underwent ACK red cell lysis. Reading from cysteine to phenylalanine, the CDR3 counts 11 amino acids. CDR3 DNA is the only sequence kept; it has 33 bases, read in frame from the first base. CDR1 and CDR2 were assigned from the germline V gene (reference sequence) as LGHDT and YNNKEL. What the authors observed across the whole study: The naive libraries included spiked-in Jurkat TCR RNA (10 copies' worth), and this RNA is not part of the donor repertoire. In CMV-specific effector cells, over 97% of molecules were held by clones above 20 RNA copies, whereas under 1% of molecules were held by such clones in naive cells. When barcode sub-clustering was omitted, TCR diversity was inflated by chimeric consensus sequences, with chimeras reaching as high as 47%. The sizes of highly expanded clones could end up underestimated when identical TCR molecules share a barcode. Approximately 3.3 recovered TCR RNA copies per cell were obtained by modeling, versus 9 to 10 by digital PCR, implying a capture efficiency of about 30%. Even against a background of about 960,000 naive CD8 T cells, spiked-in Jurkat TCR RNA amounting to a single cell's worth was reported to be detectable.

The library relied on PCR. Sequencing used a NextSeq 500. Preparation of bulk TCR libraries followed a previously described approach, with the TCR primers listed in Table S5. Purification of total RNA was performed with the Qiagen AllPrep DNA/RNA kit. Before analysis, reads from multiple sequencing runs of one library were combined. For the original study's pipeline: Reads were retained only if their TCR constant sequence matched exactly, and those retained reads were trimmed to 150 nt and grouped according to their 12-nt molecular barcodes. Within each barcode group, reads were sub-clustered at a 15% Levenshtein threshold, and quality-weighted consensus sequences were built per RNA molecule. Non-functional sequences were filtered out, along with any lower-count sequence sitting one edit away from another sequence. Barcode sub-clusters with fewer than 20% of the maximum read count were removed, based on fitting two negative binomial distributions. TCRdb reprocessing: public reads trimmed at Q25 with fastp, clones called with MiXCR, in-frame beta chains kept. Merged by CDR3 protein, the rows form single entries marked with the most common genes and DNA. The V and J calls were not made by the authors but by TCRdb's processing. Present in this sample are 80,000 to 100,000 distinct CDR3 sequences, 24% of which were seen just once. Of the sample, roughly 1% is held by the ten largest clones.

The chain was built from TRBV3-1 and TRBJ1-2; the D gene is unclear. The material sequenced was naive CD8+ T cells from blood, with Jurkat cell RNA spiked in. The cell subset or site label, read with the paper, signifies: FACS-sorted CD8+CD4-CCR7+CD45RA+ naive T cells. This clonotype originated in a human donor in good health. Some libraries in this study had Jurkat cell RNA spiked in. The encoded CDR3 is CASSLFPIYAF. The DNA sequence is as follows: TGTGCCAGCAGCCTGTTCCCGATCTACGCCTTC.